These T cell receptor beta chains were read from a single sample in a study of blood T cells in healthy people across ages. TCRdb independently ran MiXCR on the 5' RACE reads; one entry per CDR3 protein. Of about 730,000 distinct CDR3 sequences in the sample, more than 40% are singletons; the top ten hold under 25%. The sequenced material came from blood. Receptor source: a woman aged 60-75 years in good health. Each CDR3 is given with its conserved first and last residue.

j_call v_call cdr3_aa
TRBJ2-5 TRBV9 CASSVGIQLDQETQYF
TRBJ1-6 TRBV25-1 CASSPSTVSPLHF
TRBJ2-3 TRBV20-1 CSARSGTSGITDTQYF
TRBJ2-3 TRBV7-9 CASSPRGWTGVEGRNDTQYF
TRBJ2-7 TRBV29-1 CSVEMVARRGNSYEQYF
TRBJ2-1 TRBV4-1 CASSQDALLYNEQFF
TRBJ2-5 TRBV20-1 CSARTRPRVGQYF
TRBJ2-7 TRBV27 CASSLSGRGSSYEQYF
TRBJ2-1 TRBV20-1 CSANPGAAGRYNEQFF
TRBJ2-1 TRBV6-1 CASSNPGLAGDPSYNEQFF
TRBJ2-1 TRBV3-1 CASSHSTDNEQFF
TRBJ2-7 TRBV12-3/TRBV12-4 CASRTTDMFVYEQYF
- TRBV15 CATSREGSVRLEQYF
TRBJ2-1 TRBV2 CASVRGGYNEQFF
TRBJ1-5 TRBV27 CASSPVGQGNQPQHF
TRBJ1-2 TRBV15 CATNRVVVTYGYTF
TRBJ2-5 TRBV27 CASSGQGRRETQYF
TRBJ2-1 TRBV9 CASSARGTTYSYNEQFF
TRBJ1-5 TRBV2 CASTTGGQPQHF
TRBJ2-5 TRBV20-1 CSARDEAFQETQYF
TRBJ2-1 TRBV29-1 CSVGQIYNEQFF
TRBJ2-1 TRBV4-3 CASSHSWGGAYNEQFF
TRBJ2-5 TRBV12-3/TRBV12-4 CASSSGLQETQYF
TRBJ2-1 TRBV28 CASFSSGRADSHEQFF
TRBJ1-4 TRBV7-9 CASSLTGELDEKLFF
TRBJ2-7 TRBV30 CAWSVGGHEQYF
TRBJ2-5 TRBV5-6 CASSFWGAREETQYF
TRBJ1-4 TRBV4-1 CASSHGREVFF
TRBJ2-2 TRBV29-1 CSGGERRDTGELFF
TRBJ1-6 TRBV2 CASNKYNSPLHF
TRBJ2-1 TRBV3-1 CASSPASGGILNEQFF
TRBJ2-5 TRBV18 CASLRHTQETQYF
- TRBV3-1 CASTHGDRGPYEQYF
TRBJ2-5 TRBV24-1 CATSDLKGRINQETQYF
TRBJ2-7 TRBV27 CASSEQGIYEQYF
TRBJ2-7 TRBV20-1 CSAKLAGVYEQYF
TRBJ2-3 TRBV20-1 CSARQRGAADTQYF
TRBJ1-6 TRBV20-1 CSVNGQRDSPPHF
- TRBV2 CASSEVRTSDNYNEQYF
TRBJ1-2 TRBV6-2/TRBV6-3 CASSGSSGIKGYTF
TRBJ2-3 TRBV13 CASSFGTGTSTDTQYF
TRBJ2-1 TRBV5-1 CASSLGAGWWDEQFF
TRBJ2-2 TRBV7-2 CASSLQRDTGELFF
TRBJ2-1 TRBV7-8 CASSLGEPPDEQFF
TRBJ1-5 TRBV7-2 CASSFSGQGLQPQHF
TRBJ2-5 TRBV6-5 CASRRSSGVQETQYF
TRBJ2-1 TRBV27 CASSLSGGRNEQFF
TRBJ2-1 TRBV20-1 CSVLYSGSSYNEQFF
TRBJ1-2 TRBV7-3 CASSLGGSYYGYTF
TRBJ1-2 TRBV10-3 CAISEPQGHGYTF
TRBJ2-5 TRBV5-1 CASSFSFTGETQYF
TRBJ2-3 TRBV11-2 CASRDPGTGGTDTQYF
TRBJ1-4 TRBV12-3/TRBV12-4 CASSNRDSDSNEKLFF